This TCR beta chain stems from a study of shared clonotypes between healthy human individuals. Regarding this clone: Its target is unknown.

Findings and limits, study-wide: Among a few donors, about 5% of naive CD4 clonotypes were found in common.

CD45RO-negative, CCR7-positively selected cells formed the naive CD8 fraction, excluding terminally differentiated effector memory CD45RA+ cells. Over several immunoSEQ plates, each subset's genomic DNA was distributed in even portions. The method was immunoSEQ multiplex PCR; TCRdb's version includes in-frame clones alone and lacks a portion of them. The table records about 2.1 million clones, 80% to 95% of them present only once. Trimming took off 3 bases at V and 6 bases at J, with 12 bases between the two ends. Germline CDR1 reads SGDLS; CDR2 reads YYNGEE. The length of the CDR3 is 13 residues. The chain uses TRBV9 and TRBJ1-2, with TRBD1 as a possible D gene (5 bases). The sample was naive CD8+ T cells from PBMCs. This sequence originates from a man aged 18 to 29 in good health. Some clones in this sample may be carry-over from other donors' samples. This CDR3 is CASSAGRGDGYTF. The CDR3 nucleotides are TGTGCCAGCAGCGCGGGCCGAGGGGATGGCTACACCTTC.